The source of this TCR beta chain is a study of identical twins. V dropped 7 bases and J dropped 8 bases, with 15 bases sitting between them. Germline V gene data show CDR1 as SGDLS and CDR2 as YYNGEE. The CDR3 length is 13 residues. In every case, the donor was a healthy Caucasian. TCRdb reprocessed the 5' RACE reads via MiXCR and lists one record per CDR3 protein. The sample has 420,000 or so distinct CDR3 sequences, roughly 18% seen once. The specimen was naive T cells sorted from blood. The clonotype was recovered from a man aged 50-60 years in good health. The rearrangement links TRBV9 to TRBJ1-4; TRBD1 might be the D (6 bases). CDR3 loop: CASGRGGQEKLFF. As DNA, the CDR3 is TGTGCCAGCGGGCGGGGGGGACAAGAAAAACTGTTTTTT. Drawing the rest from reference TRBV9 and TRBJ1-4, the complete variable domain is DSGVTQTPKHLITATGQRVTLRCSPRSGDLSVYWYQQSLDQGLQFLIQYYNGEERAKGNILERFSAQQFPDLHSELNLSSLELGDSALYFCASGRGGQEKLFFGSGTQLSVL.